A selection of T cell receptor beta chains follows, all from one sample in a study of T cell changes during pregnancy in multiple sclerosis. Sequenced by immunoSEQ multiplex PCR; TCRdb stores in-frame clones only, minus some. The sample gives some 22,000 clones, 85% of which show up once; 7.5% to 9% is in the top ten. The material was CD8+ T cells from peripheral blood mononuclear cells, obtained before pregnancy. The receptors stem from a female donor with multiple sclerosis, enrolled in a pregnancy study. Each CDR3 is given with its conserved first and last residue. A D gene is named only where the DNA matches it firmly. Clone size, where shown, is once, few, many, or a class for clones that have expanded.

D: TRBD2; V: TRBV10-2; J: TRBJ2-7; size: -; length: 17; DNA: TGCGCCAGCAGTGAAGGGACTAGCGGGGAGGGCGGGTACGAGCAGTACTTC; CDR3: CASSEGTSGEGGYEQYF
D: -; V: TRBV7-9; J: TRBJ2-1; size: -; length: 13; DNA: TGTGCCAGCAGCTTAGTTAGTAACAATGAGCAGTTCTTC; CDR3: CASSLVSNNEQFF
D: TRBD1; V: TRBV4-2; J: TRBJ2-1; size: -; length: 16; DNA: TGTGCCAGCAGCCCTGTGTTGGGGACAGGGGGCTCTGAGCAGTTCTTC; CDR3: CASSPVLGTGGSEQFF
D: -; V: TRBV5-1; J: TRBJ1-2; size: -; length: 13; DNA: TGCGCCAGCAGCTTGGTGGGGTCGGGAGGCTACACCTTC; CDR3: CASSLVGSGGYTF
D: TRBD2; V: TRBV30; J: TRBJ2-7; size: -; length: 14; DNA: TGTGCCTGGAGTGTAACGGGAGGTACCTACGAGCAGTACTTC; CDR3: CAWSVTGGTYEQYF
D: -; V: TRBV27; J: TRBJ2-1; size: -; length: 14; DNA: TGTGCCAGCAGTCCCCTCCTAGGGGCCAATGAGCAGTTCTTC; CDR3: CASSPLLGANEQFF
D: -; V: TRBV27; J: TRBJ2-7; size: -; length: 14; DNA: TGTGCCAGCAGTCCGCCCAGCGGCCCCTACGAGCAGTACTTC; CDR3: CASSPPSGPYEQYF
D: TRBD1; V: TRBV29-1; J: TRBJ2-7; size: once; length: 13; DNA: TGCAGCGTTGTTGGGACAGGGTCCCACGAGCAGTACTTC; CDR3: CSVVGTGSHEQYF
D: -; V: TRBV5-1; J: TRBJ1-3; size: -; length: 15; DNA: TGCGCCAGCAGCTTGGACAACAGGGAGGGGAACACCATATATTTT; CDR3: CASSLDNREGNTIYF
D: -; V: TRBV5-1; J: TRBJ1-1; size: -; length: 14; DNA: TGCGCCAGCAGCTTGGGCGGGGTTGACACTGAAGCTTTCTTT; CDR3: CASSLGGVDTEAFF
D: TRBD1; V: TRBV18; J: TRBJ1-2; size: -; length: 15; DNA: TGTGCCAGCTCACCACTCGCAGGGGGTTCATATGGCTACACCTTC; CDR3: CASSPLAGGSYGYTF
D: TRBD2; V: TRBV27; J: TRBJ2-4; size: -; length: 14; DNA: TGTGCCAGCAGTTTACGACTAGCGGAAAACATTCAGTACTTC; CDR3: CASSLRLAENIQYF
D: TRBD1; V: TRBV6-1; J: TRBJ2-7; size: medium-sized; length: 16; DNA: TGTGCCAGCAGTGGGACAGGGCTCTTCAACTCCTACGAGCAGTACTTC; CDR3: CASSGTGLFNSYEQYF
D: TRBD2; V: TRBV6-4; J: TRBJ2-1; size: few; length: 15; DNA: TGTGCCAGCAGTGAAAGAGTAGCGGGGGCCTTTGAGCAGTTCTTC; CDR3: CASSERVAGAFEQFF
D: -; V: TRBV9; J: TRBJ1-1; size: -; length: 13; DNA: TGTGCCAGCAGCGCAGCAGGGAACACTGAAGCTTTCTTT; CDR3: CASSAAGNTEAFF
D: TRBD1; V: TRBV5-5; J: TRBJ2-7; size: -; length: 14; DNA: TGTGCCAGCAGCCTGACAGGGGAATCCTACGAGCAGTACTTC; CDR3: CASSLTGESYEQYF
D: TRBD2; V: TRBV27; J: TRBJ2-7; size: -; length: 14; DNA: TGTGCCAGCAGTCCCTCGGGGGGAGTCAACGAGCAGTACTTC; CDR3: CASSPSGGVNEQYF
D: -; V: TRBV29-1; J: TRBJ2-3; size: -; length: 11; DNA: TGCAGCGTTCCAGGGACAGATACGCAGTATTTT; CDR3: CSVPGTDTQYF
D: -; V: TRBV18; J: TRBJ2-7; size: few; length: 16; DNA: TGTGCCAGCTCACCAGAGAGGATCGCTAGCTCCTACGAGCAGTACTTC; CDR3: CASSPERIASSYEQYF
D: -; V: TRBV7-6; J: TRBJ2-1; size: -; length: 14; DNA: TGTGCCAGCAGCTTAGCGGGGAGGTACAATGAGCAGTTCTTC; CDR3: CASSLAGRYNEQFF
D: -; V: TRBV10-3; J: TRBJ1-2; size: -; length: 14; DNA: TGTGCCATCAGTTATATGGGAACCGGAGGGGGCTACACCTTC; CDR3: CAISYMGTGGGYTF
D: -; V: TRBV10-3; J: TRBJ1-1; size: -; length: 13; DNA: TGTGCCATCAGCCCCAGGCACCACACTGAAGCTTTCTTT; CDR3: CAISPRHHTEAFF
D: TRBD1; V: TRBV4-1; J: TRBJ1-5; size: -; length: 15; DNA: TGCGCCAGCAGCCCCGGGACAGATAGCAATCAGCCCCAGCATTTT; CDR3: CASSPGTDSNQPQHF
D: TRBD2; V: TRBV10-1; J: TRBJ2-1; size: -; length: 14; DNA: TGCGCCAGCAGTGAGTCCCAAGGCGGAGGCGGGGGGTTCTTC; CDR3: CASSESQGGGGGFF
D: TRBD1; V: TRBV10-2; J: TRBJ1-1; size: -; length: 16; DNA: TGCGCCAGCTTCCACCGAAGGAACAGGGGTACGGCCCGAGCTTTCTTT; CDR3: CASFHRRNRGTARAFF
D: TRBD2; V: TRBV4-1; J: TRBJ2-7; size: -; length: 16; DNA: TGCGCCAGCAGCCCCTTGGGTAGCGGGAGGACCTACGAGCAGTACTTC; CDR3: CASSPLGSGRTYEQYF
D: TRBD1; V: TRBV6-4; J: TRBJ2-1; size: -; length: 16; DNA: TGTGCCAGCAGTGAACGGACAGGGGAGATGGTTTCGGGGCAGTTCTTC; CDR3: CASSERTGEMVSGQFF
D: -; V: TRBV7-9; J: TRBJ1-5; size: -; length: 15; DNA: TGTGCCAGCAGCCCGACAGCTAGTGGCAATCAGCCCCAGCATTTT; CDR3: CASSPTASGNQPQHF
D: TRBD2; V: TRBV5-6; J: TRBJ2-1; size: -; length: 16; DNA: TGTGCCAGCAGCTTGGTAGGAGCGGGAGGGCTGCGAGAGCAGTTCTTC; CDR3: CASSLVGAGGLREQFF
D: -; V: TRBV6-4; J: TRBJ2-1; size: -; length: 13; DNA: TGTGCCAGCAGTGGCACTAGCACGGAAGCAAAGTTCTTC; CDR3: CASSGTSTEAKFF
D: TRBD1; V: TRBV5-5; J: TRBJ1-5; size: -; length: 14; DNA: TGTGCCAGCAGCTCGGGACAGGTCAATCAGCCCCAGCATTTT; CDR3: CASSSGQVNQPQHF
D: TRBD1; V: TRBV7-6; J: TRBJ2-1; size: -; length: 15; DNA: TGTGCCAGCAGCTTAGGGGACAGGGGTTTTAATGAGCAGTTCTTC; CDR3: CASSLGDRGFNEQFF
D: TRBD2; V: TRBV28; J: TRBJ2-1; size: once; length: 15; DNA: TGTGCCAGCAGTGTGTGGGGCGGGAGGGCCGGTGAGCAGTTCTTC; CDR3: CASSVWGGRAGEQFF
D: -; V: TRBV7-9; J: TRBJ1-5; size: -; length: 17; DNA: TGTGCCAGCAGCTTAGGGGGAGGGGACCCTTTATATCAGCCCCAGCATTTT; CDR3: CASSLGGGDPLYQPQHF
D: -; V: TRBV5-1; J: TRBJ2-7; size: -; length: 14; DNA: TGCGCCAGCAGCCGGAACACTGGACTCTACGAGCAGTACTTC; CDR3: CASSRNTGLYEQYF
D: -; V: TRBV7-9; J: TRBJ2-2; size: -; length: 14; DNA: TGTGCCAGCAGCTTTAAGGACAGCGCCGGGGAGCTGTTTTTT; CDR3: CASSFKDSAGELFF
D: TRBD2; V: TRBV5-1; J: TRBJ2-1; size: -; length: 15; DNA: TGCGCCAGCAGAGGGACTAGCGGGAGTTTATGGGAGCTGTTCTTC; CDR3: CASRGTSGSLWELFF
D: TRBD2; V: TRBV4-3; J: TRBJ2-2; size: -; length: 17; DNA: TGCGCCAGCAGCCAAAGGGCTAGCGGGATCAACACCGGGGAGCTGTTTTTT; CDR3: CASSQRASGINTGELFF